This T cell receptor beta chain originates from a study of T cell responses to AZD1222 COVID-19 vaccine. Study-level information: Pooling was applied to second doses at about 4 or about 12 weeks.

The V gene lost 3 bases and the J gene lost 0 bases, with 12 bases spanning the gap. Germline CDR1 reads DFQATT; CDR2 reads SNEGSKA (reference sequence). The CDR3 length is 14 residues. Regarding the study as a whole: Regions 160-218 and 743-854 dominated among vaccine-associated CD4 TCRs spanning spike. The donor cohort was predominantly white British with a female majority, and clonal diversity may have been underestimated. Spike-specific TCR breadth and depth both grew after two AZD1222 doses.

A word on this clone: Its target is not known.

TCRdb's copy holds only in-frame clones and misses some; the assay was immunoSEQ multiplex PCR. The data hold some 80,000 clones, with approximately 90% observed a single time. V and J are TRBV20-1 and TRBJ2-7; no definite D call. This sample comprised peripheral blood, obtained on day 0 of AZD1222 vaccination. This TCR derives from an adult in good health. The CDR3 DNA is TGCAGTGCTAGTTTAAGGCGCCGCTCCTACGAGCAGTACTTC. Translated, it gives CSASLRRRSYEQYF.